This TCR beta chain emerged from a study of cytomegalovirus exposure and HLA in healthy donors. Findings of the study overall: Researchers reported in a later analysis that common viral pathogens appeared linked to several top clusters.

The V gene's germline CDR1 is SGHAT and CDR2 FQDESV (reference sequence). V shed 5 bases, J shed 4 bases, and the junction held 2 bases outside the gene matches. The CDR3 loop spans 13 amino acids. To note about this clone: What it recognizes is unknown.

The PCR was carried out with 60 Vbeta primers and 13 Jbeta primers. Assay used: immunoSEQ multiplex PCR; TCRdb lists only in-frame clones, some missing. The sample has around 120,000 clones; approximately 84% are singletons. What was sequenced was PBMCs. V gene TRBV11-1 combines with J gene TRBJ1-1; 9 bases map to TRBD1. The clonotype was recovered from a middle-aged woman in good health and CMV-seronegative. CDR3 sequence (DNA): TGTGCCAGCAGCGCGACAGGGGGCACTGAAGCTTTCTTT. Translation gives CASSATGGTEAFF.